Below, 26 T cell receptor beta chains from the same sample are listed, as sequenced in a study of identifying expanded T cells in peripheral blood. Here immunoSEQ multiplex PCR was the method, and the copy in TCRdb shows in-frame clones only, minus some. The data hold 84,000 or so clones, with about 88% observed a single time. The sample consisted of blood. The source is a person aged 18 to 70 in good health.

The CDR3 coding sequence is TGTGCCACCAGCAGGCCGGGACTAGTGACGGCCAATGAGCAGTTCTTC. This gives the protein CATSRPGLVTANEQFF. This chain joins TRBV15 and TRBJ2-1, with TRBD2 identical over 8 bases. The J segment lost 6 bases and the V segment lost 3 bases, leaving 10 bases of the junction unmatched. The CDR3 covers 16 residues. The germline V gene encodes CDR1 LNHNV and CDR2 YYDKDF (reference sequence). Combining the CDR3 with reference TRBV15 and TRBJ2-1 gives the whole variable domain DAMVIQNPRYQVTQFGKPVTLSCSQTLNHNVMYWYQQKSSQAPKLLFHYYDKDFNNEADTPDNFQSRRPNTSFCFLDIRSPGLGDTAMYLCATSRPGLVTANEQFFGPGTRLTVL.

The gene calls are TRBV18 and TRBJ1-2, with 8 bases fitting TRBD1. V lost 2 bases to trimming and J lost 5 bases; unmatched junction nucleotides: 7. The CDR3 consists of 15 residues. Germline assignment: CDR1 KGHSH and CDR2 LQKENI. The CDR3 reads CASSPGQGSQYGYTF. The CDR3 bases are TGTGCCAGCTCACCAGGACAGGGTTCCCAATATGGCTACACCTTC.

The chain links TRBV6-1 to TRBJ1-5, with D hard to call. Per the germline V gene, CDR1 is MNHNS and CDR2 is SASEGT. This CDR3 has 13 residues. Deletions cut 2 bases from V and 6 bases from J, with 8 bases between. The CDR3 region has the DNA TGTGCCAGCAGTGAATTGGGCCCTCAGCCCCAGCATTTT. This gives the protein CASSELGPQPQHF.

The chain joins TRBV12-5 to TRBJ1-1; D remains ambiguous. CDR3 size: 11 residues. The V gene's germline CDR1 is LGHNT and CDR2 FRNRAP. V lost 3 bases, J lost 2 bases, and 1 base lay in between. CDR3 in DNA: TGTGCTAGTGGTTTCAACACTGAAGCTTTCTTT. Translated: CASGFNTEAFF. The variable domain in full, completed from reference TRBV12-5 and TRBJ1-1, reads DARVTQTPRHKVTEMGQEVTMRCQPILGHNTVFWYRQTMMQGLELLAYFRNRAPLDDSGMPKDRFSAEMPDATLATLKIQPSEPRDSAVYFCASGFNTEAFFGQGTRLTVV.

The gene calls are TRBV5-1 and TRBJ2-1, with a weak D call TRBD1 (6 bases). This CDR3 is 15 amino acids long. The V end lost 3 bases, the J end lost 7 bases, and 17 bases lay between the germline ends. From germline, CDR1 is SGHRS and CDR2 YFSETQ. The DNA for the CDR3 is TGCGCCAGCAGCTGGGGACAAACCGATACGAATGAGCAGTTCTTC. Protein: CASSWGQTDTNEQFF. The full variable domain, completed using reference TRBV5-1 and TRBJ2-1, is KAGVTQTPRYLIKTRGQQVTLSCSPISGHRSVSWYQQTPGQGLQFLFEYFSETQRNKGNFPGRFSGRQFSNSRSEMNVSTLELGDSALYLCASSWGQTDTNEQFFGPGTRLTVL.

Here the CDR3 DNA reads TGTGCCAGCAGCGGACCGACTAGCGCGGCAGGGGAGCTGTTTTTT. Translating gives CASSGPTSAAGELFF. The chain links TRBV9 to TRBJ2-2, with 8 bases that match TRBD2. Germline CDR1 reads SGDLS; CDR2 reads YYNGEE. The V gene end was trimmed by 3 bases and the J gene end by 8 bases; junction bases not matched to a gene: 9. The CDR3 covers 15 residues.

The sample holds one count of this clone. This chain uses TRBV27 with TRBJ2-7, with 7 positions matching TRBD2. V dropped 4 bases and J dropped 4; count of bases not matched to a gene: 7. CDR1 is MNHEY and CDR2 is SMNVEV in the germline V gene (reference sequence). The CDR3 totals 14 residues. CDR3 nucleotides: TGTGCCAGCAGTTCCGGACGGGGAGGGTACGAGCAGTACTTC. Translating it yields CASSSGRGGYEQYF.

The chain uses TRBV2 and TRBJ2-7; maybe TRBD2 (6 bases). The CDR3 runs 14 residues. Trimming cost V 2 bases and J 0 bases, with 8 bases left between them. Per the germline V gene, CDR1 is SNHLY and CDR2 is FYNNEI. The CDR3 sequence is CASSEIAASYEQYF. CDR3 nucleotide sequence: TGTGCCAGCAGTGAAATAGCGGCCTCCTACGAGCAGTACTTC.

This clone appeared a single time. The chain is built from TRBV4-2 and TRBJ2-3; 9 bases are a match to TRBD2. CDR1 is LGHNA and CDR2 is YNFKEQ in the germline V gene. This CDR3 is built from 18 residues. Germline trimming cut 1 base from V and 4 bases from J; bases unmatched to any gene: 12. This chain's CDR3 is CASSQAAIAGARADTQYF. DNA of the CDR3: TGTGCCAGCAGCCAAGCGGCAATAGCGGGAGCAAGAGCAGATACGCAGTATTTT.

V usage is TRBV10-3 and J usage is TRBJ2-1; weak D call: TRBD2 (5 bases). V was trimmed by 0 bases and J by 7 bases, leaving 19 bases between them. The CDR3 totals 17 residues. Per the germline V gene, CDR1 is ENHRY and CDR2 is SYGVKD. DNA of the CDR3: TGTGCCATCAGTGAGTCGACTACAACCTACACGATTAATGAGCAGTTCTTC. It yields the protein CAISESTTTYTINEQFF.

The chain has TRBV7-3 and TRBJ2-1, with TRBD2 matching over 13 bases. V shed 2 bases, J shed 8 bases, and the junction held 9 bases outside the gene matches. This CDR3 region has 17 residues. Germline CDR1 SGHTA, CDR2 FQGTGA. The CDR3 protein is CASSLGRTSGRDDEQFF. Written as DNA, the CDR3 is TGTGCCAGCAGCTTAGGCCGCACTAGCGGGAGGGACGATGAGCAGTTCTTC.

The chain links TRBV7-2 to TRBJ2-3; D gene ambiguous. Germline CDR1 reads SGHTA; CDR2 reads FQGNSA. The V and J ends lost 3 bases and 2 bases respectively, with 12 bases between them. This CDR3 region has 15 residues. This CDR3 reads CASSFRDRYTDTQYF. The CDR3 coding sequence is TGTGCCAGCAGCTTCCGAGACCGATACACAGATACGCAGTATTTT.

The gene calls are TRBV25-1 and TRBJ2-1; tentatively, D is TRBD2 (7 bases). The CDR3 length is 16 residues. V dropped 4 bases and J dropped 3 bases, with 16 bases sitting between them. Per germline, CDR1 MGHDK and CDR2 SYGVNS. Here the CDR3 DNA reads TGTGCCAGCAGTGGATTTGGGGGGGCAAACTACAATGAGCAGTTCTTC. Its translation: CASSGFGGANYNEQFF.

In its sample, this clone was seen once. V and J are TRBV7-6 and TRBJ2-5, with D perhaps TRBD1 or TRBD2 (5 bases each). Trimming removed 6 bases at V and 5 bases at J, with 22 bases between. The germline V gene has CDR1 SGHVS and CDR2 FNYEAQ. There are 16 residues in the CDR3. CDR3 coding DNA: TGTGCCAGCAGTCTCGTGCCGGGGCCTCGTTCCGAGACCCAGTACTTC. Its translation: CASSLVPGPRSETQYF.

The chain employs TRBV9 and TRBJ2-7, with 9 bases that match TRBD2. V dropped 1 base and J dropped 6; count of bases not matched to a gene: 8. CDR1 SGDLS and CDR2 YYNGEE come from the germline V gene. The CDR3 totals 15 residues. Here the CDR3 DNA reads TGTGCCAGCAGCGTATATGGGACTAGCATCTCCGAGCAGTACTTC. Translated: CASSVYGTSISEQYF.

The chain is built from TRBV29-1 and TRBJ2-3, with a weak D call TRBD1 (5 bases). The germline V gene encodes CDR1 SQVTM and CDR2 ANQGSEA. V lost 3 bases, J lost 3 bases, and 7 bases lay in between. This CDR3 has 12 residues. The CDR3 here is CSVDAGTDTQYF. CDR3 in DNA: TGCAGCGTTGATGCAGGGACAGATACGCAGTATTTT.

The V call is TRBV25-1, the J call TRBJ2-3; tentatively, D is TRBD1 or TRBD2 (6 bases each). The V gene lost 3 bases and the J gene lost 5 bases, with 15 bases spanning the gap. Germline V gene data show CDR1 as MGHDK and CDR2 as SYGVNS. The CDR3 covers 15 residues. Here the CDR3 reads CASSEGGAGGDTQYF. CDR3 bases: TGTGCCAGCAGTGAGGGGGGCGCCGGGGGAGATACGCAGTATTTT. Based on the CDR3 plus reference TRBV25-1 and TRBJ2-3, the full variable domain is EADIYQTPRYLVIGTGKKITLECSQTMGHDKMYWYQQDPGMELHLIHYSYGVNSTEKGDLSSESTVSRIRTEHFPLTLESARPSHTSQYLCASSEGGAGGDTQYFGPGTRLTVL.

The J gene is TRBJ1-2, the V gene TRBV6-5; 7 positions agree with TRBD1. This CDR3 contains 12 residues. Germline lookup yields CDR1 MNHEY and CDR2 SVGAGI. The V gene end was trimmed by 5 bases and the J gene end by 4 bases; junction bases not matched to a gene: 1. The CDR3 protein is CASSPGGYGYTF. The CDR3 bases are TGTGCCAGCAGTCCAGGGGGCTATGGCTACACCTTC.

The chain uses TRBV15 and TRBJ2-1, with TRBD2 matching 7 bases. Germline V lookup: CDR1 LNHNV, CDR2 YYDKDF (reference sequence). The ends lost 6 bases at V and 0 bases at J; junction bases unmatched: 5. The length of the CDR3 is 15 residues. The DNA of the CDR3 is TGTGCCACCAGTCGGAGCGGGGACTCCTACAATGAGCAGTTCTTC. It is translated as CATSRSGDSYNEQFF.

The gene calls are TRBV5-1 and TRBJ2-5; D gene ambiguous. This CDR3 spans 14 amino acids. V lost 0 bases to trimming and J lost 3 bases, with 9 bases between them. Germline V gene lookup returns CDR1 SGHRS and CDR2 YFSETQ. The CDR3 DNA follows: TGCGCCAGCAGCTTGGTGGGTGTGGAAGAGACCCAGTACTTC. This gives the protein CASSLVGVEETQYF.

The CDR3 sequence is CAISEVNYGYTF. The CDR3, as DNA: TGTGCCATCAGTGAAGTCAACTATGGCTACACCTTC. The V and J genes are TRBV10-3 and TRBJ1-2; D is unclear. CDR1 and CDR2 from the germline V gene are ENHRY and SYGVKD. With 3 bases removed from V and 2 bases from J, the gap between germline ends came to 4 bases. The CDR3 totals 12 residues.

As DNA, the CDR3 is TGCAGTGCCGGTAGCGGGAATACGCAGTATTTT. It specifies CSAGSGNTQYF. The V and J genes are TRBV20-1 and TRBJ2-3, with TRBD2 matching over 8 bases. The CDR3 extends over 11 amino acids. Germline loops: CDR1 DFQATT, CDR2 SNEGSKA (reference sequence). Trimming at V came to 6 bases and at J to 7 bases, leaving 3 bases not matched to a gene.

The gene calls are TRBV7-2 and TRBJ2-2; TRBD2 aligns across 14 bases. The CDR3 totals 18 residues. From germline, CDR1 is SGHTA and CDR2 FQGNSA. The V gene end was trimmed by 5 bases and the J gene end by 7 bases; junction bases not matched to a gene: 12. For the CDR3, the DNA is TGTGCCAGCAGCGAACCGGGACTAGCGGGGGCCCGTCACGGGGAGCTGTTTTTT. It is translated as CASSEPGLAGARHGELFF.

The gene calls are TRBV5-1 and TRBJ1-2, with TRBD1 as a possible D gene (5 bases). The germline gives CDR1 SGHRS, CDR2 YFSETQ. This CDR3 contains 15 residues. Trimming stripped 2 bases from V and 5 bases from J, with 16 bases between. CDR3 sequence (DNA): TGCGCCAGCAGCTTAGGCAGGGACCAAATTTATGGCTACACCTTC. Encoded protein: CASSLGRDQIYGYTF.

The CDR3 nucleotides read TGTGCCACCAGCAGAGATCTGCAAGAGCCCCAGCATTTT. It translates to CATSRDLQEPQHF. J is TRBJ1-5 and V is TRBV15; D unresolved. This CDR3 contains 13 residues. Deletions cut 0 bases from V and 8 bases from J, with 8 bases between. Germline-derived CDR1 and CDR2 are LNHNV and YYDKDF (reference sequence).

The gene calls are TRBV10-2 and TRBJ1-5; TRBD1 matches 11 bases. V lost 6 bases and J lost 5; bases outside the gene matches: 6. Germline V gene lookup returns CDR1 WSHSY and CDR2 SAAADI. CDR3 length equals 15 residues. The CDR3 loop reads CASSYGQGADQPQHF. The CDR3 DNA is TGCGCCAGCAGCTACGGACAGGGGGCCGATCAGCCCCAGCATTTT.